This TCR beta chain was sequenced for a study of T cell repertoires in cytomegalovirus infection. Study as a whole: CMV epitopes, recently identified HLA-C-restricted and well-studied HLA-B-restricted, were used. Both a matching HLA type and CMV infection were indicated by public TCR beta signatures. Points from the study as a whole: HLA-C-restricted CMV clonotypes gave the most frequent clonotype in two of eight donors.

This clonotype was recorded a few times. What it binds is unknown. The length of the CDR3 is 14 residues. Germline V lookup: CDR1 LGHNA, CDR2 YNFKEQ. V shed 4 bases, J shed 6 bases, and the junction held 7 bases outside the gene matches. One entry per CDR3 protein results from TCRdb running MiXCR on the reads. The sample records 44,000 or so distinct CDR3 sequences, about a fifth being singletons. Sequencing was performed on CD8+ T cells from cultured PBMCs, taken from culture after CMV antigen stimulation. This TCR came from a human donor in good health (CMV status not recorded). Some clones in this sample may be carry-over from other donors' samples. The chain uses TRBV4-2 and TRBJ2-3; TRBD2 aligns across 7 bases. The CDR3 reads CASSLAGGIDTQYF. CDR3 bases: TGTGCCAGCAGCCTAGCCGGGGGGATCGATACGCAGTATTTT.